These T cell receptor beta chains were read from a single sample in a study of blood T cell repertoires in COVID-19. Sequencing was performed with immunoSEQ multiplex PCR; in TCRdb, only in-frame clones are kept and a portion is missing. The sample holds under 300,000 clones, roughly 77% seen once. What was sequenced was peripheral blood. These receptors all come from an elderly woman with acute or convalescent COVID-19. Each CDR3 is given with its conserved first and last residue. Each record gives: J gene, V gene, D gene, clone size, CDR3 protein, CDR3 DNA. A D gene is named only where the DNA matches it firmly. For some rows the clone size is stated as once, few or many, or as a class when expanded; others skip it.

J gene: TRBJ2-5; V gene: TRBV7-2; D gene: .; clone size: .; CDR3 protein: CASSFSLYQETQYF; CDR3 DNA: TGTGCCAGCAGCTTCTCTTTGTACCAAGAGACCCAGTACTTC
J gene: TRBJ1-1; V gene: TRBV29-1; D gene: TRBD1; clone size: .; CDR3 protein: CSAGQGSTEAFF; CDR3 DNA: TGCAGCGCGGGACAGGGGTCAACTGAAGCTTTCTTT
J gene: TRBJ1-5; V gene: TRBV6-1; D gene: .; clone size: .; CDR3 protein: CATSSVSNQPQHF; CDR3 DNA: TGTGCCACTTCCAGTGTCAGCAATCAGCCCCAGCATTTT
J gene: TRBJ2-5; V gene: TRBV15; D gene: TRBD2; clone size: .; CDR3 protein: CATSSWTSGPRTQYF; CDR3 DNA: TGTGCCACCAGCTCCTGGACTAGCGGTCCCCGGACCCAGTACTTC
J gene: TRBJ2-7; V gene: TRBV27; D gene: TRBD2; clone size: .; CDR3 protein: CASSPSGSYEQYF; CDR3 DNA: TGTGCCAGCAGTCCAAGCGGGAGCTACGAGCAGTACTTC
J gene: TRBJ1-1; V gene: TRBV4-1; D gene: .; clone size: .; CDR3 protein: CASSQDPDRILMNTEAFF; CDR3 DNA: TGCGCCAGCAGCCAAGATCCCGACAGAATATTGATGAACACTGAAGCTTTCTTT
J gene: TRBJ2-3; V gene: TRBV20-1; D gene: .; clone size: .; CDR3 protein: CSASGPTSTDTQYF; CDR3 DNA: TGCAGTGCTAGTGGTCCAACTAGCACAGATACGCAGTATTTT
J gene: TRBJ1-2; V gene: TRBV6-6; D gene: TRBD1; clone size: .; CDR3 protein: CASSYPGTGEYGYTF; CDR3 DNA: TGTGCCAGCAGTTATCCGGGGACAGGGGAGTATGGCTACACCTTC
J gene: TRBJ2-2; V gene: TRBV11-3; D gene: .; clone size: few; CDR3 protein: CASSPRGAPLTGELFF; CDR3 DNA: TGTGCCAGCAGCCCCCGGGGGGCCCCTCTTACCGGGGAGCTGTTTTTT
J gene: TRBJ1-3; V gene: TRBV4-1; D gene: TRBD1; clone size: few; CDR3 protein: CASSLSRGGADSGNTIYF; CDR3 DNA: TGCGCCAGCAGCCTCAGCCGAGGGGGCGCGGACTCTGGAAACACCATATATTTT
J gene: TRBJ2-1; V gene: TRBV18; D gene: TRBD1; clone size: few; CDR3 protein: CASSPPGQGTNEQFF; CDR3 DNA: TGTGCCAGCTCACCACCGGGACAGGGGACCAATGAGCAGTTCTTC
J gene: TRBJ1-4; V gene: TRBV2; D gene: TRBD1; clone size: .; CDR3 protein: CASSVTGGFGKLFF; CDR3 DNA: TGTGCCAGCAGTGTCACAGGGGGCTTTGGAAAACTGTTTTTT
J gene: TRBJ1-4; V gene: TRBV30; D gene: .; clone size: .; CDR3 protein: CAWSTPDKANGKLFF; CDR3 DNA: TGTGCCTGGAGTACGCCGGACAAGGCCAACGGAAAACTGTTTTTT
J gene: TRBJ2-3; V gene: TRBV5-1; D gene: .; clone size: .; CDR3 protein: CASSLGASKTDTQYF; CDR3 DNA: TGCGCCAGCAGCTTGGGGGCCTCAAAAACAGATACGCAGTATTTT
J gene: TRBJ2-3; V gene: TRBV7-2; D gene: .; clone size: .; CDR3 protein: CASSLALGTDTQYF; CDR3 DNA: TGTGCCAGCAGCTTAGCTTTAGGCACAGATACGCAGTATTTT
J gene: TRBJ2-5; V gene: TRBV18; D gene: .; clone size: .; CDR3 protein: CASSPQAPTGVGTQYF; CDR3 DNA: TGTGCCAGCTCACCACAGGCGCCCACGGGTGTGGGTACCCAGTACTTC
J gene: TRBJ2-7; V gene: TRBV6-5; D gene: .; clone size: many; CDR3 protein: CASKSAGQRRDEQYF; CDR3 DNA: TGTGCCAGCAAAAGCGCCGGACAGCGCCGAGACGAGCAGTACTTC
J gene: TRBJ1-1; V gene: TRBV5-8; D gene: .; clone size: .; CDR3 protein: CASSLGVNTEAFF; CDR3 DNA: TGTGCCAGCAGCTTAGGGGTGAACACTGAAGCTTTCTTT
J gene: TRBJ1-4; V gene: TRBV19; D gene: .; clone size: .; CDR3 protein: CASNRPGDNEKLFF; CDR3 DNA: TGTGCCAGTAACCGGCCAGGCGATAATGAAAAACTGTTTTTT
J gene: TRBJ2-7; V gene: TRBV6-5; D gene: .; clone size: .; CDR3 protein: CASSPQGFFSYEQYF; CDR3 DNA: TGTGCCAGCAGTCCGCAGGGTTTTTTCTCCTACGAGCAGTACTTC
J gene: TRBJ1-1; V gene: TRBV18; D gene: TRBD1; clone size: .; CDR3 protein: CASSPLNRQGTEAFF; CDR3 DNA: TGTGCCAGCTCACCTCTAAATCGACAGGGCACTGAAGCTTTCTTT
J gene: TRBJ1-1; V gene: TRBV5-1; D gene: .; clone size: once; CDR3 protein: CASSVGGVNTEAFF; CDR3 DNA: TGCGCCAGCAGCGTTGGAGGGGTGAACACTGAAGCTTTCTTT
J gene: TRBJ2-7; V gene: TRBV7-2; D gene: TRBD1; clone size: .; CDR3 protein: CASSLETRDRVHLYF; CDR3 DNA: TGTGCCAGCAGCTTAGAAACCCGGGACAGGGTCCACCTGTACTTC
J gene: TRBJ1-5; V gene: TRBV7-8; D gene: .; clone size: .; CDR3 protein: CASSLDERPKINQPQHF; CDR3 DNA: TGTGCCAGCAGCTTAGATGAGCGACCCAAAATAAATCAGCCCCAGCATTTT
J gene: TRBJ2-1; V gene: TRBV6-5; D gene: TRBD2; clone size: .; CDR3 protein: CASERGGLGNEQFF; CDR3 DNA: TGTGCCAGCGAGCGGGGGGGTCTGGGGAATGAGCAGTTCTTC